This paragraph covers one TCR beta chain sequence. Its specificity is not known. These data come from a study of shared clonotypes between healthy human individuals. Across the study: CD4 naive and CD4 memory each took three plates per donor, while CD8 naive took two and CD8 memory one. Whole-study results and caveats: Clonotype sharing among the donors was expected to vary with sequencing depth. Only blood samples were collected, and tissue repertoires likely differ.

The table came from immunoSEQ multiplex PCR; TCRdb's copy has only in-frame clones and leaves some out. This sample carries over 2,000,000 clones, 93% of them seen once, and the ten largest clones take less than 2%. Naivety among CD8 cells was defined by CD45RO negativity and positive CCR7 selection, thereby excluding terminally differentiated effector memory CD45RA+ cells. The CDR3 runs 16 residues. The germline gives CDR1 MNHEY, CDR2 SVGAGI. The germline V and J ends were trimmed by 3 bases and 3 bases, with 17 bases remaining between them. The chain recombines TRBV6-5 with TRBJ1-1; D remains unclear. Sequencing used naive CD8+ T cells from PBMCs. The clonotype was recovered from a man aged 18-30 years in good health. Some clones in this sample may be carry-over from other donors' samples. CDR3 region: CASSYFPGRLDTEAFF. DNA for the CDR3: TGTGCCAGCAGTTATTTTCCCGGCAGGTTGGACACTGAAGCTTTCTTT.